Reported below is one TCR beta chain. The data are from a study of blood T cell repertoires in COVID-19. At the level of the study: Acute and convalescent COVID-19 samples came from the United States, Italy and Spain. Sources were T cells, B-cell-depleted T cells, or PBMCs; the material itself was cDNA or gDNA.

This CDR3 spans 17 amino acids. J gave up 2 bases and V 0 bases, and 7 bases lay outside the gene matches. Germline V lookup: CDR1 SGHTS, CDR2 YDEGEE. Original handling: Amplifying reference gene primers gave estimates of nucleated cell counts. TCRdb's copy holds only in-frame clones and misses some; the assay was immunoSEQ multiplex PCR. V, J and clone size are those of that table, while D and trimming were read from the DNA. The sample gives 150,000 to 200,000 clones, about 84% of which show up once; 4.5% to 6.5% is in the top ten. The chain joins TRBV5-8 to TRBJ2-2, with 7 positions matching TRBD2. The sample was peripheral blood. This clonotype originated in a woman between 25 and 40 years old with acute or convalescent COVID-19. The CDR3 region has the DNA TGTGCCAGCAGCTTGGTCTTGCTAGCGGCAAACACCGGGGAGCTGTTTTTT. As protein: CASSLVLLAANTGELFF.